These 30 T cell receptor beta chains were sequenced from one sample in a study of Tregs in tolerant kidney transplant recipients. Some clones are missing from TCRdb's copy, which holds only in-frame ones; the method was immunoSEQ multiplex PCR. The sample records about 110,000 clones, 85% to 90% being singletons. The sequencing used CD4+ T cells from blood, collected before the transplant. These TCRs come from a human donor who received a combined kidney and bone marrow transplant.

The chain links TRBV11-2 to TRBJ2-3, with no clear D. The CDR3 length is 16 residues. Germline values: CDR1 SGHAT, CDR2 FQNNGV. Trimming left V 5 bases short and J 0 bases short, with 15 bases between. CDR3 in amino acids: CASSRDLYPSTDTQYF. The CDR3 DNA reads TGTGCCAGCAGCCGAGACTTATATCCTAGCACAGATACGCAGTATTTT.

V and J are TRBV25-1 and TRBJ1-1; D is undetermined. The ends were cut back, 7 bases at V and 2 bases at J, with 11 bases in the middle. Germline CDR1 is MGHDK and CDR2 is SYGVNS. The CDR3 runs 13 residues. CDR3 protein: CASMNGGNTEAFF. The CDR3 nucleotides are TGTGCCAGCATGAATGGAGGCAACACTGAAGCTTTCTTT. The complete variable domain, with remaining parts taken from reference TRBV25-1 and TRBJ1-1, reads EADIYQTPRYLVIGTGKKITLECSQTMGHDKMYWYQQDPGMELHLIHYSYGVNSTEKGDLSSESTVSRIRTEHFPLTLESARPSHTSQYLCASMNGGNTEAFFGQGTRLTVV.

The V gene is TRBV11-2, the J gene TRBJ2-7; D remains unclear. Between the trimmed V and J ends, which lost 1 base and 7 bases, there was a span of 11 bases. The CDR3 is made up of 13 amino acids. Germline V CDR1 and CDR2: SGHAT, FQNNGV. The CDR3 protein is CASSLGWALEQYF. As DNA, the CDR3 is TGTGCCAGCAGCTTAGGATGGGCTTTGGAGCAGTACTTC.

V and J are TRBV5-1 and TRBJ2-1; 10 bases fit TRBD1. Trimming cost V 3 bases and J 8 bases; bases outside gene matches: 11. This CDR3 region has 16 residues. Germline CDR1 and CDR2: SGHRS and YFSETQ. The CDR3 spells CASSSEGQGGRDEQFF. The CDR3 region has the DNA TGCGCCAGCAGCTCCGAAGGACAGGGGGGCCGGGATGAGCAGTTCTTC.

This clone was seen only once. The DNA for the CDR3 is TGTGCCAGCAGCCCCGACAGGGTGGACACTGAAGCTTTCTTT. This gives the protein CASSPDRVDTEAFF. The gene calls are TRBV7-2 and TRBJ1-1; 7 bases match TRBD1. J was trimmed by 3 bases and V by 5 bases; bases with no gene match: 6. In germline, CDR1 is SGHTA, CDR2 FQGNSA. The CDR3 spans 14 residues.

This chain joins TRBV7-8 and TRBJ2-3; 8 bases map to TRBD2. The CDR3 length is 15 residues. From germline, CDR1 is SGHVS and CDR2 FQNEAQ. V was pared by 5 bases and J by 0 bases, with 4 bases of the junction left unmatched. This chain's CDR3 is CASSPRTSSTDTQYF. In DNA form, the CDR3 reads TGTGCCAGCAGCCCTCGGACTAGCAGCACAGATACGCAGTATTTT.

This clone appeared a few times. The chain recombines TRBV6-5 with TRBJ1-6; D is perhaps TRBD1 (5 bases). CDR1 and CDR2 (germline): MNHEY, SVGAGI. This CDR3 is 15 amino acids long. Trimming shortened V by 2 bases and J by 2 bases, and 7 bases separated the two germline ends. This CDR3 is CASSYGGAYNSPLHF. CDR3 DNA: TGTGCCAGCAGTTACGGGGGGGCCTATAATTCACCCCTCCACTTT.

The V and J genes are TRBV5-6 and TRBJ2-7; D is possibly TRBD1 (6 bases). Trimming took 5 bases from V and 6 from J, leaving 21 bases between them. CDR3 length equals 15 residues. Germline V lookup: CDR1 SGHDT, CDR2 YYEEEE. The CDR3 is CASRLTGSGFSEQYF. The CDR3 DNA follows: TGTGCCAGCAGACTAACAGGGTCAGGTTTTAGCGAGCAGTACTTC.

The V and J genes are TRBV25-1 and TRBJ2-2, with TRBD1 as a possible D gene (6 bases). Per germline, CDR1 MGHDK and CDR2 SYGVNS. V was trimmed by 3 bases and J by 3 bases, leaving 11 bases between them. This CDR3 comprises 15 residues. The CDR3 bases are TGTGCCAGCAGTGAGAGCAGGGGTGACACCGGGGAGCTGTTTTTT. As protein: CASSESRGDTGELFF. Filled out from reference TRBV25-1 and TRBJ2-2, the complete variable domain reads EADIYQTPRYLVIGTGKKITLECSQTMGHDKMYWYQQDPGMELHLIHYSYGVNSTEKGDLSSESTVSRIRTEHFPLTLESARPSHTSQYLCASSESRGDTGELFFGEGSRLTVL.

The chain combines TRBV5-1 with TRBJ2-1, with a tentative D call TRBD1 (6 bases). Per germline, CDR1 SGHRS and CDR2 YFSETQ. The CDR3 spans 15 residues. The V and J ends lost 4 bases and 6 bases respectively, with 17 bases between them. The CDR3 nucleotides are TGCGCCAGCAGCCCACTAAGGGGGTCGGCCAATGAGCAGTTCTTC. Encoded protein: CASSPLRGSANEQFF. Together with reference TRBV5-1 and TRBJ2-1, the CDR3 gives the full variable domain: KAGVTQTPRYLIKTRGQQVTLSCSPISGHRSVSWYQQTPGQGLQFLFEYFSETQRNKGNFPGRFSGRQFSNSRSEMNVSTLELGDSALYLCASSPLRGSANEQFFGPGTRLTVL.

The chain employs TRBV19 and TRBJ2-2; the match to TRBD1 covers 8 bases. CDR3 length: 16 amino acids. The V gene's germline CDR1 is LNHDA and CDR2 SQIVND (reference sequence). The J segment lost 1 base and the V segment lost 4 bases, leaving 5 bases of the junction unmatched. CDR3 sequence: CASSTLGQGNTGELFF. CDR3 nucleotides: TGTGCCAGTAGTACACTAGGACAGGGGAACACCGGGGAGCTGTTTTTT.

V is TRBV7-2 and J is TRBJ2-5; 7 bases line up with TRBD1. Germline assignment: CDR1 SGHTA and CDR2 FQGNSA. The CDR3 runs 14 residues. V gave up 5 bases and J gave up 7 bases; unmatched junction bases: 10. The CDR3 nucleotides are TGTGCCAGCAGCCCAAGACAGGGCGAGGGGACCCAGTACTTC. Encoded protein: CASSPRQGEGTQYF.

The CDR3 bases are TGTGCCAGCAGTTTGGAGGGACGGGGTTCAGGGCAGCCCCAGCATTTT. This encodes CASSLEGRGSGQPQHF. This chain uses TRBV28 with TRBJ1-5; maybe TRBD1 (5 bases). The CDR3 contains 16 residues. Trimming took off 3 bases at V and 7 bases at J, with 19 bases between the two ends. Germline CDR1 MDHEN, CDR2 SYDVKM.

This clone was counted a single time. The V call is TRBV11-2, the J call TRBJ2-7, with a possible D match to TRBD2 (7 bases). This CDR3 has 16 amino acids. V dropped 2 bases and J dropped 6 bases, with 20 bases sitting between them. Germline lookup yields CDR1 SGHAT and CDR2 FQNNGV. For the CDR3, the DNA is TGTGCCAGCAGCTTAAGAGGGGGAGGGACTCAGGGCGAGCAGTACTTC. Encoded protein: CASSLRGGGTQGEQYF.

CDR3 sequence reads: CASSFSPPGQGNSPLHF. DNA for the CDR3: TGCGCCAGCAGCTTTTCCCCCCCGGGACAGGGAAATTCACCCCTCCACTTT. The genes are TRBV5-1 and TRBJ1-6, with 9 bases that match TRBD1. The J segment lost 7 bases and the V segment lost 2 bases, leaving 10 bases of the junction unmatched. Germline V CDR1 and CDR2: SGHRS, YFSETQ. The CDR3 is made up of 17 amino acids.

CDR3: CASSYTYAPNYGYTF. CDR3 sequence (DNA): TGTGCCAGCAGTTATACCTATGCCCCTAACTATGGCTACACCTTC. The V and J genes are TRBV6-5 and TRBJ1-2, with unresolved D. This CDR3 comprises 15 residues. Trimming took 3 bases from V and 0 from J, leaving 11 bases between them. Germline CDR1 MNHEY, CDR2 SVGAGI.

The chain has TRBV2 and TRBJ1-4; maybe TRBD1 (6 bases). The CDR3 has 15 residues. Germline V gene lookup returns CDR1 SNHLY and CDR2 FYNNEI. The V gene lost 4 bases and the J gene lost 4 bases, with 13 bases spanning the gap. The CDR3: CASSVGQTFNEKLFF. DNA of the CDR3: TGTGCCAGCAGTGTTGGACAGACCTTTAATGAAAAACTGTTTTTT.

The rearrangement joins TRBV6-5 to TRBJ1-2; 9 bases are shared with TRBD1. This CDR3 is 13 amino acids long. From germline, CDR1 is MNHEY and CDR2 SVGAGI. Unmatched junction bases numbered 6, after V lost 5 bases and J lost 8 bases. CDR3: CASSRTGAVGYTF. The CDR3 bases are TGTGCCAGCAGTCGGACAGGGGCGGTAGGCTACACCTTC.

The J gene is TRBJ2-1, the V gene TRBV19, with D maybe TRBD2 (7 bases). V dropped 6 bases and J dropped 1 base, with 19 bases sitting between them. Germline V gene data show CDR1 as LNHDA and CDR2 as SQIVND (reference sequence). CDR3 length: 17 amino acids. The CDR3 here is CASSIRGAGRSYNEQFF. Written as DNA, the CDR3 is TGTGCCAGTAGCATTCGGGGGGCCGGCCGGTCCTACAATGAGCAGTTCTTC.

The rearrangement joins TRBV11-2 to TRBJ1-1; D unclear. CDR1 and CDR2 (germline): SGHAT, FQNNGV. V was shortened by 6 bases and J by 5 bases, with 22 bases between the two germline ends. The CDR3 extends over 16 amino acids. CDR3 sequence: CASSSIPGVEGTEAFF. The CDR3 nucleotides are TGTGCCAGCAGTTCGATCCCCGGGGTAGAAGGAACTGAAGCTTTCTTT. Full variable domain (rest looked up from reference TRBV11-2 and TRBJ1-1): EAGVAQSPRYKIIEKRQSVAFWCNPISGHATLYWYQQILGQGPKLLIQFQNNGVVDDSQLPKDRFSAERLKGVDSTLKIQPAKLEDSAVYLCASSSIPGVEGTEAFFGQGTRLTVV.

The chain recombines TRBV6-5 with TRBJ1-5; D is possibly TRBD1 (6 bases). Germline values: CDR1 MNHEY, CDR2 SVGAGI. Trimming removed 6 bases from V and 5 bases from J, with 14 bases in between. CDR3 length equals 14 residues. CDR3 DNA: TGTGCCAGCAGGAGAGGACAGAACCATCAGCCCCAGCATTTT. Its translation: CASRRGQNHQPQHF.

The chain uses TRBV7-2 and TRBJ2-3, with a possible D match to TRBD2 (6 bases). The CDR3 is 14 residues long. Germline CDR1 reads SGHTA; CDR2 reads FQGNSA. The V gene lost 5 bases and the J gene lost 6 bases, with 15 bases spanning the gap. CDR3 bases: TGTGCCAGCAGCCTACGACTAGAACGGGATACGCAGTATTTT. This sequence encodes CASSLRLERDTQYF.

This chain joins TRBV7-6 and TRBJ2-7; 11 nucleotides match TRBD2. Unmatched junction bases numbered 8, after V lost 0 bases and J lost 1 base. Germline loops: CDR1 SGHVS, CDR2 FNYEAQ. This CDR3 spans 18 amino acids. The CDR3 DNA follows: TGTGCCAGCAGCTTAGCGCCCCCAACTAGCGGGGGTTCCTACGAGCAGTACTTC. Its protein is CASSLAPPTSGGSYEQYF.

The chain employs TRBV27 and TRBJ2-7; 7 bases fit TRBD2. CDR3 length equals 16 residues. With V trimmed by 6 bases and J by 0 bases, 11 bases remained unmatched. The germline V gene has CDR1 MNHEY and CDR2 SMNVEV (reference sequence). This chain's CDR3 is CASSPLSSGLSYEQYF. CDR3 nucleotide sequence: TGTGCCAGCAGCCCTTTGTCTAGCGGACTCTCCTACGAGCAGTACTTC.

This clone has a handful of counts. The J gene is TRBJ1-5, the V gene TRBV19; 8 bases map to TRBD1. From germline, CDR1 is LNHDA and CDR2 SQIVND (reference sequence). The CDR3 is 17 residues long. V dropped 5 bases and J dropped 5; count of bases not matched to a gene: 14. DNA of the CDR3: TGTGCCAGTAGTTCTCCCTTTCGGACAGGGTACCATCAGCCCCAGCATTTT. This translates into CASSSPFRTGYHQPQHF.

The chain is built from TRBV11-2 and TRBJ2-7; 10 bases agree with TRBD1. V was pared by 5 bases and J by 3 bases, with 7 bases of the junction left unmatched. The CDR3 loop spans 15 amino acids. Germline CDR1 is SGHAT and CDR2 is FQNNGV. The CDR3 DNA reads as TGTGCCAGCAGCCTACCCGGGACAGGGGTCTACGAGCAGTACTTC. This gives the protein CASSLPGTGVYEQYF.

V is TRBV5-1 and J is TRBJ1-1; a weak D match, TRBD1 (5 bases). Germline CDR1 and CDR2: SGHRS and YFSETQ. This CDR3 has 12 amino acids. Trimming cost V 4 bases and J 11 bases, with 15 bases left between them. The CDR3 coding sequence is TGCGCCAGCAGCACTGGGACTACCGGGGCTTTCTTT. The encoded protein is CASSTGTTGAFF.

The chain has TRBV5-1 and TRBJ2-7, with D perhaps TRBD2 (5 bases). The CDR3 runs to 15 residues. Trimming stripped 1 base from V and 1 base from J, with 12 bases between. CDR1 is SGHRS, CDR2 YFSETQ, per germline. The CDR3 reads CASSLQPGSSYEQYF. The CDR3 DNA follows: TGCGCCAGCAGCTTGCAGCCGGGATCGTCCTACGAGCAGTACTTC.

This chain connects TRBV5-6 to TRBJ2-7, with D maybe TRBD1 (5 bases). Trimming took off 5 bases at V and 4 bases at J, with 10 bases between the two ends. Per germline, CDR1 SGHDT and CDR2 YYEEEE. This CDR3 spans 12 amino acids. Written as DNA, the CDR3 is TGTGCCAGCAGGTTAAGGGGTTACGAGCAGTACTTC. Translating it yields CASRLRGYEQYF.

The rearrangement joins TRBV6-4 to TRBJ1-2, with D hard to call. The CDR3 loop spans 14 amino acids. The ends were cut back, 3 bases at V and 8 bases at J, with 16 bases in the middle. Germline V CDR1 and CDR2: MRHNA, SNTAGT. CDR3 sequence (DNA): TGTGCCAGCAGTGAAGTAAGACAACTGGAAGGCTACACCTTC. Protein product: CASSEVRQLEGYTF.